The T cell receptor beta chain under discussion was sequenced for a study of blood T cell repertoires in COVID-19 (TCRdb year 2020). Describing the broader study: Samples from collaborators originated in the United States, Italy and Spain and spanned both the acute and convalescent phases of COVID-19. Nearly every sample came with metadata listing a de-identified subject ID, COVID-19 status, age in years and sex. The material from the prospective study consisted of cDNA or gDNA derived from T cells, B-cell-depleted T cells, or PBMCs. Where HLA class I and class II types were available, the types were taken from metadata supplied by the sample provider, not from assay-based typing. The repertoires were released in a freely available public database meant as a resource for research on the immune response to SARS-CoV-2. Samples were obtained from the ongoing ImmuneRACE study (first 160 participants) and from about 1,300 subjects provided by 6 global collaborators. Deeply sampled blood TCRbeta repertoires from subjects exposed to, actively infected with, or recovered from COVID-19 were included in the dataset. Broad study findings and their caveats: The quantity of clinical and demographic metadata differed by source and by participant and was supplied without curation.

As regards this clone: Which antigen it targets is not known. Base qualities are missing; no much larger clone stands one base away.

Via the germline V gene, CDR1 is SGDLS and CDR2 YYNGEE. V is clipped by 0 bases and J by 2 bases, and the sequence between their germline boundaries is 11 bases long. CDR3 length: 15 amino acids, cysteine to phenylalanine. Only the CDR3 part of the read is kept: 45 bases, read in frame from the first base. TCRbeta CDR3 regions were amplified from genomic DNA using the immunoSEQ Assay, a bias-controlled multiplex PCR. Regarding the original processing steps: The number of nucleated cells in each sample was estimated from the amplification of reference gene primers within the assay. Sequence reads were collapsed and filtered to measure the absolute abundance of every unique TCRbeta CDR3 rearrangement. For each sample, productive Simpson clonality was calculated by taking the square root of Simpson's diversity index across productive rearrangements. TCRdb provides this immuneACCESS table in a form limited to in-frame rearrangements. Some clones are lacking; in checked studies, under half of them reflect an unresolved V gene, and why the rest are absent is not known. The DNA gave D and trimming, while V, J and clone size come from that table. Across this sample there are about 440,000 clones, with 70% to 90% seen only once. The top ten clones comprise roughly 2% of the sample.

Enrolling through a virtual design, the prospective study's participants ranged in age from roughly 18 to 95 years and lived across 20 to 25 United States geographic areas. In the prospective study, participants were assigned to cohorts based on the clinical history participants reported in a screening survey and a study questionnaire. In the prospective study, mobile phlebotomists collected whole blood, serum and a nasopharyngeal or oropharyngeal swab from each participant. Prospective study participants could optionally give additional blood draws and questionnaires over a 2-month period. Before DNA extraction, blood samples from the prospective study were shipped at room temperature or frozen.

The chain is encoded by TRBV9 joined to TRBJ1-1, with TRBD1 tentatively as D gene (6 bases match). This TCR was recovered from a woman between 18 and 29 years old with acute COVID-19. The source material was PBMCs or T cells enriched from blood (not recorded which). At the DNA level, the sequence is TGTGCCAGCAGCGTAGGTCTGGGGACAAACACTGAAGCTTTCTTT. It is translated as CASSVGLGTNTEAFF.